This is a list of T cell receptor beta chains from one sample in a study of shared clonotypes between healthy human individuals. Generated by immunoSEQ multiplex PCR, the TCRdb table keeps only in-frame clones and is missing some. Of hundreds of thousands of clones listed, approximately 90% were seen once; the top ten hold roughly 24%. Sequencing input: naive CD8+ T cells sorted from blood. Receptor source: a man under 40 in good health. Each CDR3 is given with its conserved first and last residue. A D gene is named only where the DNA matches it firmly. Rows give clone size only sometimes, using once, few, many, or a class for an expanded clone.

CASSPAAAPYNEQFF	TGTGCCAGCAGTCCGGCGGCGGCCCCCTACAATGAGCAGTTCTTC	-	-	TRBV9	15	TRBJ2-1
CASSFNSGYEQYF	TGCGCCAGCAGCTTCAACAGTGGCTACGAGCAGTACTTC	-	-	TRBV5-1	13	TRBJ2-7
CASSLSGRDTQYF	TGTGCCAGCAGTTTATCCGGGAGGGATACGCAGTATTTT	-	TRBD2	TRBV27	13	TRBJ2-3
CASSQENTVNEQFF	TGTGCCAGCAGCCAAGAGAATACGGTAAATGAGCAGTTCTTC	-	-	TRBV14	14	TRBJ2-1
CASSLGLAGENEQFF	TGTGCCAGCAGCTTAGGTCTAGCGGGAGAAAATGAGCAGTTCTTC	-	TRBD2	TRBV7-6	15	TRBJ2-1
CAISDLAGGTYEQYF	TGTGCCATCAGTGACTTAGCGGGAGGTACCTACGAGCAGTACTTC	-	TRBD2	TRBV10-3	15	TRBJ2-7
CSVDLGQAGELFF	TGCAGCGTTGATTTGGGTCAAGCCGGGGAGCTGTTTTTT	-	-	TRBV29-1	13	TRBJ2-2
CASSPSLIGQGYEKLFF	TGTGCCAGCAGTCCGTCCTTGATCGGACAGGGGTACGAAAAACTGTTTTTT	-	TRBD1	TRBV28	17	TRBJ1-4
CASSLSAGDIYEQYF	TGTGCCAGCAGTTTATCAGCGGGAGATATCTACGAGCAGTACTTC	-	TRBD2	TRBV27	15	TRBJ2-7
CASSSTDAAYYNEQFF	TGTGCCAGCAGCTCTACTGACGCAGCCTACTACAATGAGCAGTTCTTC	-	-	TRBV28	16	TRBJ2-1
CASSLSAATNEKLFF	TGTGCCAGCAGCTTATCGGCAGCAACTAATGAAAAACTGTTTTTT	-	-	TRBV5-6	15	TRBJ1-4
CASSSDSMNTEAFF	TGCGCCAGCAGCTCGGACAGCATGAACACTGAAGCTTTCTTT	-	-	TRBV5-1	14	TRBJ1-1
CSVDGISSYNEQFF	TGCAGCGTTGATGGTATCAGCTCCTACAATGAGCAGTTCTTC	-	-	TRBV29-1	14	TRBJ2-1
CASSPARQGSYEQYF	TGTGCCAGCAGTCCCGCCCGACAGGGTTCCTACGAGCAGTACTTC	-	TRBD1	TRBV28	15	TRBJ2-7
CASSLVGFEQYF	TGTGCCAGCAGCTTAGTAGGGTTCGAGCAGTACTTC	-	-	TRBV13	12	TRBJ2-7
CASSLDGSEFYEQYF	TGTGCCAGCAGTTTAGACGGCAGCGAGTTCTACGAGCAGTACTTC	-	-	TRBV6-9	15	TRBJ2-7
CASSKIASGSDYEQYF	TGTGCCAGCAGCAAAATTGCTAGCGGATCAGACTACGAGCAGTACTTC	-	-	TRBV21-1	16	TRBJ2-7
CASSDSGGSYEQYF	TGTGCCAGCAGTGATTCAGGGGGCTCCTACGAGCAGTACTTC	-	TRBD1	TRBV2	14	TRBJ2-7
CASLALNNEQFF	TGTGCTAGTTTGGCGCTGAACAATGAGCAGTTCTTC	once	-	TRBV12-5	12	TRBJ2-1
CASSVATRTSGSRNEQFF	TGTGCCAGCAGCGTAGCTACCCGGACTAGCGGGAGTAGAAATGAGCAGTTCTTC	-	TRBD2	TRBV9	18	TRBJ2-1
CASSLERLARNEQFF	TGTGCCAGCAGCTTAGAAAGATTAGCCCGCAATGAGCAGTTCTTC	-	-	TRBV7-9	15	TRBJ2-1
CASSILAGRVTDTQYF	TGTGCCAGCAGTATCTTAGCGGGGAGAGTTACAGATACGCAGTATTTT	once	TRBD2	TRBV28	16	TRBJ2-3
CASSQGLDHFDEQFF	TGTGCCAGCAGCCAAGGACTAGACCATTTTGATGAGCAGTTCTTC	-	TRBD2	TRBV27	15	TRBJ2-1
CASSPTGPAVTDTQYF	TGTGCCAGCAGCCCTACTGGGCCAGCCGTCACAGATACGCAGTATTTT	-	-	TRBV9	16	TRBJ2-3
CASRPWDSSYEQYF	TGTGCCAGCAGACCCTGGGACAGCTCCTACGAGCAGTACTTC	-	TRBD1	TRBV5-4	14	TRBJ2-7
CASSRLQDRGTF	TGTGCCAGCAGCCGTCTCCAAGACCGGGGAACCTTC	-	-	TRBV6-5	12	TRBJ1-2
CASSYLQAYGYTF	TGTGCCAGCAGTTACTTGCAGGCCTATGGCTACACCTTC	-	-	TRBV6-6	13	TRBJ1-2
CASSLPYSGRGGKYF	TGTGCCAGCAGCTTACCATATTCGGGCCGCGGGGGTAAGTACTTC	once	TRBD2	TRBV11-2	15	TRBJ2-7
CASSLGVSGNTIYF	TGTGCCAGCAGTTTGGGTGTGTCTGGAAACACCATATATTTT	-	-	TRBV27	14	TRBJ1-3
CASSFGSGDDEQFF	TGTGCCAGCAGCTTCGGGTCTGGGGACGATGAGCAGTTCTTC	-	-	TRBV5-4	14	TRBJ2-1
CASSLYRGRDYGYTF	TGTGCCAGCAGTTTGTACAGGGGACGAGACTATGGCTACACCTTC	-	TRBD1	TRBV27	15	TRBJ1-2
CASTSSWDRGQKLFF	TGTGCCAGCACCTCATCCTGGGACAGGGGGCAAAAACTGTTTTTT	-	TRBD1	TRBV27	15	TRBJ1-4
CASSLDRTFIDTGELFF	TGTGCCAGCAGCCTCGACAGGACATTCATTGATACCGGGGAGCTGTTTTTT	-	-	TRBV11-2	17	TRBJ2-2
CASSDGRSSTDTQYF	TGCGCCAGCAGCGATGGACGTAGTAGCACAGATACGCAGTATTTT	once	-	TRBV5-1	15	TRBJ2-3
CASSEWTGSNYGYTF	TGTGCCAGCAGTGAATGGACAGGATCTAACTATGGCTACACCTTC	-	TRBD1	TRBV2	15	TRBJ1-2
CASSSNKDRGQHEQYF	TGTGCCAGCAGCTCTAACAAGGACAGGGGGCAGCACGAGCAGTACTTC	-	TRBD1	TRBV16	16	TRBJ2-7
CASSLLAGTNSPLHF	TGTGCCAGCAGCTTATTGGCAGGGACCAATTCACCCCTCCACTTT	-	-	TRBV7-8	15	TRBJ1-6
CASSLAPFDRGNEKLFF	TGCGCCAGCAGCCTAGCACCCTTTGACAGGGGGAACGAAAAACTGTTTTTT	-	TRBD1	TRBV5-1	17	TRBJ1-4
CASTRTSANNEQFF	TGTGCCAGCACTCGGACTAGCGCCAACAATGAGCAGTTCTTC	-	TRBD2	TRBV19	14	TRBJ2-1
CASSHTSDSFEQFF	TGCGCCAGCAGCCACACTAGCGATTCATTTGAGCAGTTCTTC	-	TRBD2	TRBV4-3	14	TRBJ2-1
CASSLPASSSYEQYF	TGTGCCAGCAGCTTACCCGCTAGTTCTTCCTACGAGCAGTACTTC	-	-	TRBV7-8	15	TRBJ2-7
CSARELDEQFF	TGCAGTGCAAGAGAGCTCGATGAGCAGTTCTTC	once	-	TRBV20-1	11	TRBJ2-1
CASSLVRAQGEHNEQFF	TGTGCCAGCAGCTTAGTTAGGGCACAGGGTGAACACAATGAGCAGTTCTTC	-	-	TRBV7-9	17	TRBJ2-1
CASSNEQGDHQPQHF	TGTGCCAGCAGCAACGAACAGGGAGATCATCAGCCCCAGCATTTT	-	-	TRBV7-9	15	TRBJ1-5
CASLARGQFF	TGTGCCAGCTTAGCCCGGGGGCAGTTCTTC	few	-	TRBV2	10	TRBJ2-1
CASSTLDRAQFF	TGTGCCAGCAGTACGTTGGACAGGGCGCAGTTCTTC	-	TRBD1	TRBV27	12	TRBJ2-1
CASSYFADPGLMGFF	TGTGCCAGCAGTTATTTTGCAGATCCTGGATTGATGGGTTTCTTT	-	-	TRBV6-5	15	TRBJ1-1
CASSASSGARRGADTQYF	TGTGCCAGCAGCGCTTCCTCGGGGGCCCGGAGAGGCGCAGATACGCAGTATTTT	few	-	TRBV7-9	18	TRBJ2-3
CASSAHDMNTEAFF	TGTGCCAGCAGCGCACACGACATGAACACTGAAGCTTTCTTT	-	-	TRBV9	14	TRBJ1-1
CASSDVSGLANYGYTF	TGTGCCAGCAGCGATGTCTCGGGGCTCGCTAACTATGGCTACACCTTC	-	-	TRBV7-9	16	TRBJ1-2
CASTLEGRGRDTEAFF	TGCGCCAGCACCCTGGAGGGCAGGGGGCGAGACACTGAAGCTTTCTTT	-	TRBD1	TRBV5-1	16	TRBJ1-1
CSADPGVGTDTQYF	TGCAGCGCTGACCCTGGGGTCGGGACAGATACGCAGTATTTT	-	-	TRBV29-1	14	TRBJ2-3
CASSPLPGQGEYEQYF	TGTGCCAGCAGCCCCCTCCCGGGACAGGGAGAGTACGAGCAGTACTTC	-	TRBD1	TRBV27	16	TRBJ2-7
CASSSRDRSYEQYF	TGTGCCAGCAGCTCAAGGGACAGGTCCTACGAGCAGTACTTC	-	TRBD1	TRBV7-6	14	TRBJ2-7
CATSRDSGRATNEQFF	TGTGCCACCAGCAGAGATAGCGGGAGGGCCACCAATGAGCAGTTCTTC	-	TRBD2	TRBV15	16	TRBJ2-1
CASSLAYPTSGSYNEQFF	TGTGCCAGCAGCTTGGCCTATCCGACTAGCGGCTCCTACAATGAGCAGTTCTTC	-	TRBD2	TRBV4-2	18	TRBJ2-1
CASSGSPGNEQFF	TGTGCCAGCAGCGGATCGCCGGGTAATGAGCAGTTCTTC	-	-	TRBV9	13	TRBJ2-1
CASSFPVEETQYF	TGTGCCAGCAGCTTCCCTGTAGAAGAGACCCAGTACTTC	-	-	TRBV7-2	13	TRBJ2-5
CASSSAIADQRYNEQFF	TGTGCCAGCAGCTCCGCTATAGCGGACCAACGTTACAATGAGCAGTTCTTC	-	-	TRBV7-9	17	TRBJ2-1
CASSLESSLYGYTF	TGTGCCAGCAGCTTGGAATCTTCCCTCTATGGCTACACCTTC	-	-	TRBV7-2	14	TRBJ1-2